This record concerns one TCR beta chain sequence. Its target is not known. This sample is drawn from a study of T cells in pancreatic ductal adenocarcinoma. Sequenced by immunoSEQ multiplex PCR; TCRdb stores in-frame clones only, minus some. The repertoire holds over 85,000 clones, with over 90% as singletons. Surgery without prior neoadjuvant therapy was the treatment of the selected pancreatic ductal adenocarcinoma patients. Points from the study as a whole: Tumor samples had fewer productive templates and approximately 7.9-fold fewer unique clonotypes than blood.

Losses at the gene ends were 7 bases for V and 4 bases for J; bases not matched to a gene: 8. This CDR3 has 14 amino acids. Germline V gene sequence: CDR1 SEHNR, CDR2 FQNEAQ (reference sequence). The rearrangement links TRBV7-9 to TRBJ2-5; the match to TRBD2 covers 8 bases. What was sequenced was PBMCs. This sequence was found in a human donor with pancreatic ductal adenocarcinoma. In nucleotides, the CDR3 is TGTGCCAGCAACTCAGCGGGAGAGGGAGAGACCCAGTACTTC. Its translation is CASNSAGEGETQYF. Complete variable domain (other parts from reference TRBV7-9 and TRBJ2-5): DTGVSQNPRHKITKRGQNVTFRCDPISEHNRLYWYRQTLGQGPEFLTYFQNEAQLEKSRLLSDRFSAERPKGSFSTLEIQRTEQGDSAMYLCASNSAGEGETQYFGPGTRLLVL.